This T cell receptor (beta chain) was captured in a study of blood T cells in healthy people across ages. Overall study results and limits: Unknown donor CMV status possibly confounded expanded clonotype changes. Measured against age, TCR beta diversity per million T cells decreased in a roughly linear manner.

The use of a sample-barcoded 5' primer and a J-beta primer mix characterized a second PCR of about 7 to 12 cycles. A template-switch adaptor that had 12 random nucleotides put a tag on each cDNA molecule. One entry per CDR3 protein results from TCRdb running MiXCR on the 5' RACE reads. The sample lists roughly 1,500,000 distinct CDR3 sequences; approximately 42% were seen once. Turning to this clonotype: Its antigen is still unknown.

The CDR3 loop spans 13 amino acids. Deletions cut 2 bases from V and 5 bases from J, with 9 bases between. Germline V gene lookup returns CDR1 MNHEY and CDR2 SVGAGI. Sequencing was performed on blood. This clonotype originated in a woman aged 18 to 35 in good health. The rearrangement links TRBV6-5 to TRBJ1-1; no firm D call. The CDR3 DNA reads TGTGCCAGCAGTTACGGGAAGGAAACTGAAGCTTTCTTT. Translated: CASSYGKETEAFF.